Following are 2 T cell receptor beta chains from one sample sequenced in a study of OX40 agonist ivuxolimab in advanced cancers. Sequenced by immunoSEQ multiplex PCR; TCRdb stores in-frame clones only, minus some. This sample has 50,000 or so clones, with 80% to 90% found just once. The sequences come from CD4+ or CD8+ T cells sorted from blood, collected in a trial of the OX40 agonist ivuxolimab. Source of these receptors: an adult with an advanced solid tumor such as melanoma, head and neck, liver or kidney cancer.

The rearrangement links TRBV11-2 to TRBJ2-7, with D maybe TRBD2 (6 bases). V was pared by 1 base and J by 2 bases, with 12 bases between. CDR1 is SGHAT and CDR2 is FQNNGV in the germline V gene. The CDR3 has 15 residues. The chain's CDR3 is CASSLVGLGTYEQYF. Here the CDR3 DNA reads TGTGCCAGCAGCTTAGTGGGACTCGGTACCTACGAGCAGTACTTC.

The rearrangement links TRBV7-9 to TRBJ2-5; D remains ambiguous. In germline, CDR1 is SEHNR, CDR2 FQNEAQ (reference sequence). The germline V and J ends were trimmed by 5 bases and 5 bases, with 12 bases remaining between them. CDR3 length: 13 amino acids. The CDR3 spells CASSAPSAETQYF. The CDR3 bases are TGTGCCAGCAGCGCACCTTCGGCGGAGACCCAGTACTTC. The complete variable domain, with remaining parts taken from reference TRBV7-9 and TRBJ2-5, reads DTGVSQNPRHKITKRGQNVTFRCDPISEHNRLYWYRQTLGQGPEFLTYFQNEAQLEKSRLLSDRFSAERPKGSFSTLEIQRTEQGDSAMYLCASSAPSAETQYFGPGTRLLVL.